This TCR beta chain was documented in a study of tumor-infiltrating lymphocytes in primary liver carcinoma. Study context: All lesions had stage T1-T3 N0M0 and roughly 4 to 10 cm widths. Yields of productive TCRbeta reads ranged from roughly 3.5 to 7.13 million per sample and were similar across tissue types.

V was cut by 8 bases and J by 2 bases, with 15 bases left in between. The CDR3 is 14 residues long. The germline V gene encodes CDR1 SNHLY and CDR2 FYNNEI. Unsorted bulk tissue of roughly 18-31 mg yielded co-extracted RNA and DNA. Priming with a constant-region primer yielded TCR beta cDNA from roughly 0.45 ug total RNA. TCR beta libraries came from three nested multiplex PCR rounds using slightly modified ARM-PCR. TRBV1-TRBV30 forward primers paired with a C-beta reverse primer were used in the first two PCR rounds, which ran approximately 11 cycles each. MiXCR, run by TCRdb on the multiplex PCR reads, gives a single entry per CDR3 protein. This sample has about 120,000 distinct CDR3 sequences, with under 70% found just once.

Sequenced input: tumor-adjacent normal liver tissue. The chain employs TRBV2 and TRBJ2-5; D may be TRBD1 (6 bases). The receptor's source is an older woman with primary liver carcinoma and hepatitis B virus infection. The CDR3 region is CASEDSPQQETQYF. The CDR3 DNA reads as TGTGCCAGCGAGGACAGCCCTCAACAAGAGACCCAGTACTTC.